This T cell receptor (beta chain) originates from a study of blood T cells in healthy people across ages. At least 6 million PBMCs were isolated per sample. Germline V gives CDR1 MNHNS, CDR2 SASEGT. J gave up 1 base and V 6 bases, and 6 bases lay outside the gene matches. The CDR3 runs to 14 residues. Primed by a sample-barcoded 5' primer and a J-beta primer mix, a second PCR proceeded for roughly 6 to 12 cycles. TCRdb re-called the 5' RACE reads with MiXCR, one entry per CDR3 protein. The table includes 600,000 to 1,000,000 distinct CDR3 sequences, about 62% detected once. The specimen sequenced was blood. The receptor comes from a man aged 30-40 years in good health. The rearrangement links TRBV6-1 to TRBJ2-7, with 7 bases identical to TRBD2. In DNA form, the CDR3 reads TGTGCCAGCAGACCGAGCGGGGAATCCTACGAGCAGTACTTC. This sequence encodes CASRPSGESYEQYF.